The clone carrying this TCR beta chain showed up many times. Its target is not known. This record comes from a study of CD8 T cells in ankylosing spondylitis. Study-level points and caveats: Eight highly homologous variants made up a TCR beta motif, and this motif appeared characteristic of ankylosing spondylitis blood.

TCRdb reprocessed the 5' RACE reads via MiXCR and lists one record per CDR3 protein. The sample yields more than 650,000 distinct CDR3 sequences, 12% seen once. The sequence was obtained from a male donor with ankylosing spondylitis. The sample consisted of blood, either unsorted or a sorted T cell fraction (not recorded which).

The CDR3 reads CASSEPGVKAGGSNEQFF. The CDR3, as DNA: TGTGCCAGCAGTGAACCTGGGGTAAAAGCGGGGGGGAGCAATGAGCAGTTCTTC. This rearrangement joins TRBV6-1 to TRBJ2-1; 10 bases line up with TRBD2. This CDR3 is 18 amino acids long. Germline assignment: CDR1 MNHNS and CDR2 SASEGT. The V segment lost 2 bases and the J segment 6 bases; nucleotides outside the gene matches: 13.